Shown below are 15 T cell receptor beta chains from a single sample sequenced in a study of T cells in Graves' hyperthyroidism and ophthalmopathy. Researchers took RNA transcripts and amplified the TCR beta CDR3 regions from them. With the HTBI primer set, the TCR CDR3 went through a first round of RT-PCR. From the multiplex PCR reads, TCRdb called clonotypes with MiXCR, one entry per CDR3 protein. Here the sample spans about 760,000 distinct CDR3 sequences, roughly 32% being singletons. Sample: blood. The receptor source for this set is a woman aged 40 to 50 with Graves' hyperthyroidism.

This clonotype appeared once. This chain joins TRBV28 and TRBJ1-5; 7 nucleotides line up with TRBD1. The V segment lost 5 bases and the J segment 7 bases; nucleotides outside the gene matches: 8. The V gene's germline CDR1 is MDHEN and CDR2 SYDVKM. The CDR3 has 14 residues. The DNA of the CDR3 is TGTGCCAGCAGTCCCGGGACAGTTATGCAGCCCCAGCATTTT. Translation: CASSPGTVMQPQHF.

This clonotype was counted ten times or more. The V call is TRBV9, the J call TRBJ1-2, with 7 bases identical to TRBD1. The CDR3 is 13 residues long. V shed 6 bases and J 2 bases; nucleotides not matched to a gene: 4. CDR1 and CDR2 from the germline V gene are SGDLS and YYNGEE. The DNA for the CDR3 is TGTGCCAGCACGGGACAGCAAAACTATGGCTACACCTTC. Encoded protein: CASTGQQNYGYTF. The whole variable domain, filled in from reference TRBV9 and TRBJ1-2, reads DSGVTQTPKHLITATGQRVTLRCSPRSGDLSVYWYQQSLDQGLQFLIQYYNGEERAKGNILERFSAQQFPDLHSELNLSSLELGDSALYFCASTGQQNYGYTFGSGTRLTVV.

This clonotype occurred many times. The rearrangement uses TRBV7-2 and TRBJ1-2; D ambiguous. Germline CDR1 SGHTA, CDR2 FQGNSA. Trimming took off 4 bases at V and 4 bases at J, with 7 bases between the two ends. The length of the CDR3 is 12 residues. CDR3 in DNA: TGTGCCAGCAGCTCCCAGAGCTATGGCTACACCTTC. Encoded protein: CASSSQSYGYTF.

The genes are TRBV6-5 and TRBJ1-5; D ambiguous. Germline CDR1 is MNHEY and CDR2 is SVGAGI. CDR3 length: 11 residues. With 8 bases removed from V and 5 bases from J, the gap between germline ends came to 7 bases. As DNA, the CDR3 is TGTGCCAGCGGCCTTTATCAGCCCCAGCATTTT. Residues: CASGLYQPQHF.

The chain carries TRBV29-1 and TRBJ2-5; 7 bases are shared with TRBD2. Germline trimming cut 2 bases from V and 5 bases from J; bases unmatched to any gene: 17. This CDR3 region has 17 residues. From germline, CDR1 is SQVTM and CDR2 ANQGSEA. CDR3 nucleotides: TGCAGCGTTGAACCGGCTGGCGGCGGGGGATTTCAGGAGACCCAGTACTTC. This encodes CSVEPAGGGGFQETQYF. Complete variable domain (other parts from reference TRBV29-1 and TRBJ2-5): SAVISQKPSRDICQRGTSLTIQCQVDSQVTMMFWYRQQPGQSLTLIATANQGSEATYESGFVIDKFPISRPNLTFSTLTVSNMSPEDSSIYLCSVEPAGGGGFQETQYFGPGTRLLVL.

This clonotype was seen a few times. This chain joins TRBV6-1 and TRBJ2-7; 8 nucleotides line up with TRBD1. This CDR3 comprises 14 residues. V lost 5 bases and J lost 6; bases outside the gene matches: 9. CDR1 and CDR2 (germline): MNHNS, SASEGT. The CDR3 DNA reads TGTGCCAGCAGTATTACTAGGACAGGGAGCGAGCAGTACTTC. This codes for CASSITRTGSEQYF.

This chain uses TRBV3-1 with TRBJ1-4; D unclear. Germline values: CDR1 LGHDT, CDR2 YNNKEL (reference sequence). V was cut by 3 bases and J by 16 bases, with 15 bases left in between. The CDR3 has 12 residues. The CDR3 is CASSHRDTSEFF. The CDR3 DNA is TGTGCCAGCAGCCACCGCGACACCTCGGAGTTTTTT.

V usage is TRBV10-3 and J usage is TRBJ1-6, with a possible D match to TRBD1 (6 bases). V lost 2 bases, J lost 10 bases, and 15 bases lay in between. CDR3 length equals 15 residues. CDR1 is ENHRY, CDR2 SYGVKD, per germline. The CDR3 coding sequence is TGTGCCATCAGTGAGAAAGTGGACAGCGAGTCACCCCTCCACTTT. This sequence encodes CAISEKVDSESPLHF.

This clonotype has at least ten counts. The chain carries TRBV10-2 and TRBJ2-7; 7 bases are shared with TRBD1. Germline V lookup: CDR1 WSHSY, CDR2 SAAADI. The J segment lost 6 bases and the V segment lost 6 bases, leaving 5 bases of the junction unmatched. The CDR3 has 12 amino acids. The CDR3 bases are TGCGCCAGCAGCGAACAGGGGAGCGAGCAGTACTTC. Its translation: CASSEQGSEQYF.

The chain employs TRBV29-1 and TRBJ1-2; weak D call: TRBD1 (5 bases). Germline lookup yields CDR1 SQVTM and CDR2 ANQGSEA. The CDR3 has 13 residues. V was pared by 7 bases and J by 0 bases, with 12 bases between. This CDR3 is CSATGYSNYGYTF. The CDR3 bases are TGCAGCGCAACAGGTTACTCTAACTATGGCTACACCTTC.

The chain joins TRBV20-1 to TRBJ2-5; TRBD2 matches at 9 bases. The V gene end was trimmed by 7 bases and the J gene end by 2 bases; junction bases not matched to a gene: 5. The CDR3 covers 13 residues. CDR1 is DFQATT and CDR2 is SNEGSKA in the germline V gene (reference sequence). Here the CDR3 DNA reads TGCAGTGACCAGACTAGCGGACAAGAGACCCAGTACTTC. This translates into CSDQTSGQETQYF.

This clonotype occurred a few times. The CDR3 DNA sequence: TGTGCCAGCAATTCTGGCGGGCCGGAGGTCTCTGGGGCCAACGTCCTGACTTTC. This encodes CASNSGGPEVSGANVLTF. The V gene is TRBV2, the J gene TRBJ2-6, with TRBD2 as a possible D gene (5 bases). The CDR3 length is 18 residues. Looked up from germline, CDR1 is SNHLY and CDR2 is FYNNEI. V was clipped by 7 bases and J by 0 bases, with 19 bases between them.

This clonotype has only a few counts. The V and J genes are TRBV19 and TRBJ1-1; weak D call: TRBD1 (5 bases). In germline, CDR1 is LNHDA, CDR2 SQIVND (reference sequence). Trimming pared 9 bases from V and 5 bases from J, leaving 13 bases between. The CDR3 spans 12 residues. This chain's CDR3 is CASRWGGTEAFF. The CDR3 DNA follows: TGTGCCAGCCGTTGGGGGGGGACTGAAGCTTTCTTT. Supplemented by reference TRBV19 and TRBJ1-1, the full variable domain reads DGGITQSPKYLFRKEGQNVTLSCEQNLNHDAMYWYRQDPGQGLRLIYYSQIVNDFQKGDIAEGYSVSREKKESFPLTVTSAQKNPTAFYLCASRWGGTEAFFGQGTRLTVV.

With regard to this clonotype: Because the CDR3's place on the DNA is in doubt, the DNA is left out and the CDR3 is given as listed by TCRdb. The V and J genes are TRBV20-1 and TRBJ1-3. The CDR3 spans 22 amino acids, including both terminal residues. The germline V gene encodes CDR1 DFQATT and CDR2 SNEGSKA (reference sequence). The CDR3 sequence is CSASSYAGSYEQYFGPGNTIYF.

On this clonotype itself: The junction shows a germline mismatch at one end, possibly a read error. V and J are TRBV19 and TRBJ1-1; D gene unclear. Germline V lookup: CDR1 LNHDA, CDR2 SQIVND (reference sequence). This CDR3 is built from 13 residues. CDR3 sequence: CASSTGMNTGAFF. The CDR3 DNA reads as TGTGCCAGTAGTACCGGAATGAACACTGGAGCTTTCTTT.